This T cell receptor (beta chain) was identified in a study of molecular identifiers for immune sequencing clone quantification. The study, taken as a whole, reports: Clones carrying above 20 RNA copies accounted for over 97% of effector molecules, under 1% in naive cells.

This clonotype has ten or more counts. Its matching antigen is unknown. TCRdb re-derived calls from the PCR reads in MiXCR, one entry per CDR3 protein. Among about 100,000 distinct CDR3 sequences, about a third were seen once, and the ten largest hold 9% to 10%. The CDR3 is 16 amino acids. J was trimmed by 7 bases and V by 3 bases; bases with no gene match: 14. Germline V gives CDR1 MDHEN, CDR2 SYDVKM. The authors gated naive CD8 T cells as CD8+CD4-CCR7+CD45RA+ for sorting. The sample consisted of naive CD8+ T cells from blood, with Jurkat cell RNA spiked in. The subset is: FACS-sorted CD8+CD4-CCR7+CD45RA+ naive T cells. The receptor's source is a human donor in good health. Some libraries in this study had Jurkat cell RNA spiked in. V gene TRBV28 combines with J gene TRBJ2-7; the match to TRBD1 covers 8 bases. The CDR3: CASSFLPRQGSGEQYF. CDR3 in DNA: TGTGCCAGCAGTTTCCTTCCCCGACAGGGGTCGGGGGAGCAGTACTTC.